The 31 T cell receptor beta chains given below trace back to one sample, sequenced in a study of T-cell reconstitution after alpha-beta-depleted transplantation in children. Unique molecular identifiers were used in preparing the TCRbeta library. Each CDR3 protein is one row after TCRdb ran MiXCR on the PCR reads. The sample records a few hundred thousand distinct CDR3 sequences, under 15% being singletons. Source: PBMCs from the stem cell graft donor, taken from the stem cell graft. These receptors came from a human donor who donated a stem cell graft to a child with combined immunodeficiency.

This clonotype was detected a few times. The chain carries TRBV12-3 or TRBV12-4 and TRBJ2-3; a weak D match, TRBD2 (5 bases). V dropped 8 bases and J dropped 6 bases, with 15 bases sitting between them. The CDR3 covers 13 residues. The CDR3 sequence is CASQDLPQDTQYF. DNA for the CDR3: TGTGCCAGCCAGGACTTACCCCAGGATACGCAGTATTTT.

This clonotype occurred a few times. The chain has TRBV5-4 and TRBJ2-7, with 9 positions matching TRBD2. The germline V gene encodes CDR1 SGHNT and CDR2 YYREEE (reference sequence). The CDR3 contains 16 residues. V dropped 4 bases and J dropped 2; count of bases not matched to a gene: 10. The DNA of the CDR3 is TGTGCCAGCAGCCCGCGGGGGGGGGTGACAGCCTACGAGCAGTACTTC. It translates to CASSPRGGVTAYEQYF.

Many counts were recorded for this clonotype. V usage is TRBV6-5 and J usage is TRBJ1-2; D call uncertain. This CDR3 has 14 amino acids. Germline V CDR1 and CDR2: MNHEY, SVGAGI. V was pared by 0 bases and J by 2 bases, with 7 bases between. DNA for the CDR3: TGTGCCAGCAGTTACTCGAAAGGAAACTATGGCTACACCTTC. It specifies CASSYSKGNYGYTF.

The sample holds a few counts of this clonotype. The V and J genes are TRBV12-3 or TRBV12-4 and TRBJ2-5; 9 positions agree with TRBD2. This CDR3 has 16 amino acids. The J segment lost 4 bases and the V segment lost 2 bases, leaving 8 bases of the junction unmatched. CDR3 nucleotide sequence: TGTGCCAGCAGTTTACTCCTAGCGGGACACAGAGAGACCCAGTACTTC. Protein: CASSLLLAGHRETQYF.

The chain has TRBV28 and TRBJ2-3; possibly TRBD2 for D (5 bases). The CDR3 is made up of 14 amino acids. Trimming pared 11 bases from V and 4 bases from J, leaving 19 bases between. CDR1 and CDR2 (germline): MDHEN, SYDVKM. The CDR3 nucleotides read TGTGCCTGCAAGGACTCCCCAGCCCCAGATACGCAGTATTTT. This encodes CACKDSPAPDTQYF. The full variable domain, rest sourced from reference TRBV28 and TRBJ2-3, is DVKVTQSSRYLVKRTGEKVFLECVQDMDHENMFWYRQDPGLGLRLIYFSYDVKMKEKGDIPEGYSVSREKKERFSLILESASTNQTSMYLCACKDSPAPDTQYFGPGTRLTVL.

This clonotype was recorded many times. The chain employs TRBV5-4 and TRBJ2-7; the D gene could be TRBD1 or TRBD2 (5 bases each). CDR1 SGHNT and CDR2 YYREEE come from the germline V gene (reference sequence). The CDR3 is made up of 13 amino acids. The V end was cut by 0 bases, the J end by 7 bases, with 11 bases between. Here the CDR3 DNA reads TGTGCCAGCAGCTTGGCCGGGACGGGAGAGCAGTACTTC. Residues: CASSLAGTGEQYF.

V usage is TRBV24-1 and J usage is TRBJ2-1; D is tentatively TRBD1 or TRBD2 (5 bases each). CDR1 is KGHDR and CDR2 is SFDVKD in the germline V gene. V was pared by 4 bases and J by 5 bases, with 11 bases between. CDR3 size: 14 residues. CDR3 DNA: TGTGCCACCAGTGACACCGGGGCCCACAATGAGCAGTTCTTC. Its translation: CATSDTGAHNEQFF.

The genes are TRBV15 and TRBJ2-1; 9 bases match TRBD1. The V gene's germline CDR1 is LNHNV and CDR2 YYDKDF (reference sequence). V lost 5 bases to trimming and J lost 6 bases; unmatched junction nucleotides: 11. The CDR3 covers 16 residues. The CDR3 region is CATSSEGTGYVNEQFF. CDR3 DNA: TGTGCCACCAGCTCCGAAGGGACAGGGTATGTCAATGAGCAGTTCTTC.

V and J are TRBV15 and TRBJ2-1, with D tentatively TRBD2 (6 bases). This CDR3 has 16 amino acids. V lost 3 bases, J lost 3 bases, and 15 bases lay in between. The germline V gene encodes CDR1 LNHNV and CDR2 YYDKDF (reference sequence). The CDR3 loop is CATSRARLAYYNEQFF. The CDR3 DNA reads TGTGCCACCAGCAGGGCCCGGCTAGCGTACTACAATGAGCAGTTCTTC.

In DNA form, the CDR3 reads TGTGCCAGCAGCTTACAGGTCACCAACACTGAAGCTTTCTTT. Protein sequence: CASSLQVTNTEAFF. The chain couples TRBV5-5 to TRBJ1-1; D may be TRBD1 (5 bases). The CDR3 has 14 amino acids. Germline V gene lookup returns CDR1 SGHKS and CDR2 YYEKEE (reference sequence). V was clipped by 2 bases and J by 2 bases, with 10 bases between them.

The chain uses TRBV12-3 or TRBV12-4 and TRBJ2-7; the match to TRBD1 covers 10 bases. CDR3 length equals 15 residues. J lost 2 bases, V lost 6 bases, and 7 bases had no gene match. The CDR3 loop reads CASRQRGTGAYEQYF. CDR3 coding DNA: TGTGCCAGCAGACAACGCGGGACAGGGGCCTACGAGCAGTACTTC.

This clonotype was recorded at least ten times. The V and J genes are TRBV28 and TRBJ2-7, with a tentative D call TRBD1 (5 bases). Trimming shortened V by 2 bases and J by 5 bases, and 16 bases separated the two germline ends. The length of the CDR3 is 15 residues. CDR1 is MDHEN, CDR2 SYDVKM, per germline. CDR3 amino acids: CASSLTPDSSHEQYF. The CDR3 DNA reads TGTGCCAGCAGTTTAACCCCTGACAGTTCCCACGAGCAGTACTTC.

This clonotype was seen more than once but under ten times. The chain employs TRBV7-6 and TRBJ2-7; the D gene could be TRBD1 or TRBD2 (6 bases each). The CDR3 loop spans 15 amino acids. CDR1 and CDR2 (germline): SGHVS, FNYEAQ. Trimming pared 5 bases from V and 7 bases from J, leaving 21 bases between. For the CDR3, the DNA is TGTGCCAGCAGCCCGGATCGGATACAGGGAGGAGAGCAGTACTTC. Translated: CASSPDRIQGGEQYF.

In this sample, this clonotype turned up a few times. CDR3 region: CASSLQGSTYNSPLHF. In nucleotides, the CDR3 is TGCGCCAGCAGCTTACAGGGTAGCACCTATAATTCACCCCTCCACTTT. The chain employs TRBV5-1 and TRBJ1-6, with D possibly matching TRBD1 (6 bases). Germline V gene lookup returns CDR1 SGHRS and CDR2 YFSETQ. Trimming stripped 2 bases from V and 2 bases from J, with 11 bases between. The CDR3 spans 16 residues. Using reference TRBV5-1 and TRBJ1-6 for the parts outside the CDR3, the full variable domain is KAGVTQTPRYLIKTRGQQVTLSCSPISGHRSVSWYQQTPGQGLQFLFEYFSETQRNKGNFPGRFSGRQFSNSRSEMNVSTLELGDSALYLCASSLQGSTYNSPLHFGNGTRLTVT.

V and J are TRBV2 and TRBJ2-1, with TRBD1 identical over 9 bases. The CDR3 has 14 residues. V lost 3 bases and J lost 4; bases outside the gene matches: 1. Germline assignment: CDR1 SNHLY and CDR2 FYNNEI. CDR3 nucleotides: TGTGCCAGCAGTGACGGGACAGGGTACAATGAGCAGTTCTTC. Translated: CASSDGTGYNEQFF.

In its sample, this clonotype was seen a few times. This chain links TRBV4-2 with TRBJ2-3; possibly TRBD2 for D (7 bases). CDR1 and CDR2 from the germline V gene are LGHNA and YNFKEQ. This CDR3 region has 17 residues. V dropped 5 bases and J dropped 4 bases, with 22 bases sitting between them. The CDR3 loop reads CASSGGARGSDSDTQYF. CDR3 nucleotides: TGTGCCAGCAGCGGGGGGGCCCGAGGGAGTGACTCAGATACGCAGTATTTT.

This clonotype was seen ten or more times. V is TRBV20-1 and J is TRBJ2-7; 10 bases agree with TRBD1. The J segment lost 1 base and the V segment lost 5 bases, leaving 8 bases of the junction unmatched. CDR1 is DFQATT and CDR2 is SNEGSKA in the germline V gene (reference sequence). CDR3 length: 15 residues. Here the CDR3 DNA reads TGCAGTGCTTACGTTAGGACAGGGGGTTCCTACGAGCAGTACTTC. The encoded protein is CSAYVRTGGSYEQYF.

This clonotype was recorded many times. Here the CDR3 DNA reads TGTGCCAGCAGTTACCCGCCGGGACTAGACTACGAGCAGTACTTC. It specifies CASSYPPGLDYEQYF. The chain carries TRBV6-5 and TRBJ2-7; the match to TRBD2 covers 8 bases. This CDR3 spans 15 amino acids. With 2 bases clipped from V and 3 bases from J, the junction kept 6 bases outside the gene matches. CDR1 is MNHEY, CDR2 SVGAGI, per germline.

The gene calls are TRBV20-1 and TRBJ1-6; possible D gene TRBD1, 5 bases. The V and J ends lost 7 bases and 0 bases respectively, with 7 bases between them. The V gene's germline CDR1 is DFQATT and CDR2 SNEGSKA (reference sequence). This CDR3 has 13 amino acids. The CDR3 DNA is TGCAGTGGGGGCGGCTCCTATAATTCACCCCTCCACTTT. The encoded protein is CSGGGSYNSPLHF.

The chain has TRBV12-3 or TRBV12-4 and TRBJ2-3; unclear D gene. The V end lost 7 bases, the J end lost 2 bases, and 10 bases lay between the germline ends. The CDR3 contains 13 residues. CDR3 bases: TGTGCCAGCACCATTGGCCTCACAGATACGCAGTATTTT. Its translation is CASTIGLTDTQYF.

This clonotype was seen a few times. The chain is built from TRBV5-1 and TRBJ2-6; the D gene is possibly TRBD1 (5 bases). Looked up from germline, CDR1 is SGHRS and CDR2 is YFSETQ. V was trimmed by 3 bases and J by 4 bases, leaving 11 bases between them. CDR3 length: 15 amino acids. The CDR3 loop reads CASSYQGRGANVLTF. CDR3 nucleotide sequence: TGCGCCAGCAGCTATCAGGGTCGGGGGGCCAACGTCCTGACTTTC.

Only a few counts were recorded for this clonotype. The J gene is TRBJ2-7, the V gene TRBV19, with D possibly being TRBD1 (6 bases). V lost 5 bases to trimming and J lost 4 bases, with 12 bases between them. The V gene's germline CDR1 is LNHDA and CDR2 SQIVND (reference sequence). The CDR3 length is 13 residues. CDR3 nucleotides: TGTGCCAGTAGTCCGGGACACAAATACGAGCAGTACTTC. It codes for CASSPGHKYEQYF.

This clonotype has a handful of counts. The chain couples TRBV12-3 or TRBV12-4 to TRBJ2-5; D remains ambiguous. Trimming shortened V by 7 bases and J by 7 bases, and 16 bases separated the two germline ends. The CDR3 spans 13 residues. The DNA of the CDR3 is TGTGCCAGCACTGACTCGCTCCCGGGGACCCAGTACTTC. It encodes CASTDSLPGTQYF.

This clonotype was picked up a small number of times. The gene calls are TRBV4-3 and TRBJ1-5; unclear D gene. This CDR3 is 15 amino acids long. V was pared by 4 bases and J by 2 bases, with 12 bases between. Per germline, CDR1 LGHNA and CDR2 YSLEER. CDR3 in amino acids: CASSRVAGGNQPQHF. For the CDR3, the DNA is TGCGCCAGCAGCCGGGTAGCCGGGGGCAATCAGCCCCAGCATTTT.

This clonotype was seen a handful of times. The chain uses TRBV15 and TRBJ2-1, with 7 bases lining up with TRBD2. J gave up 0 bases and V 7 bases, and 18 bases lay outside the gene matches. The CDR3 sequence is 19 residues long. Per germline, CDR1 LNHNV and CDR2 YYDKDF (reference sequence). The CDR3 sequence: CATTSLLFLAGSSYNEQFF. CDR3 coding DNA: TGTGCCACCACCAGCCTCCTGTTCTTAGCGGGTAGCTCCTACAATGAGCAGTTCTTC.

In its sample, this clonotype was seen many times. The chain joins TRBV20-1 to TRBJ2-1; D gene unclear. Trimming left V 0 bases short and J 4 bases short, with 10 bases between. This CDR3 is built from 14 residues. In germline, CDR1 is DFQATT, CDR2 SNEGSKA (reference sequence). The CDR3 bases are TGCAGTGCTAGAGATGGAGATGGGTACAATGAGCAGTTCTTC. This encodes CSARDGDGYNEQFF.

This clonotype was seen a handful of times. This sequence joins TRBV6-2 or TRBV6-3 and TRBJ2-4, with 7 bases identical to TRBD1. The CDR3 is 11 residues long. Germline V gene sequence: CDR1 MNHEY, CDR2 SVGEGT. The J segment lost 9 bases and the V segment lost 8 bases, leaving 4 bases of the junction unmatched. CDR3 coding DNA: TGTGCCAGCGGACAGGATCCCATTCAGTACTTC. Its protein is CASGQDPIQYF.

This clonotype was counted ten times or more. The chain couples TRBV5-1 to TRBJ1-1, with 7 bases matching TRBD1. The ends lost 3 bases at V and 6 bases at J; junction bases unmatched: 8. Per germline, CDR1 SGHRS and CDR2 YFSETQ. There are 14 residues in the CDR3. The CDR3 sequence: CASSSRKQGSEAFF. DNA for the CDR3: TGCGCCAGCAGCTCCCGAAAACAGGGGTCTGAAGCTTTCTTT.

This clonotype was detected ten times or more. The V call is TRBV5-6, the J call TRBJ2-7; D not certain. The CDR3 is 13 amino acids. The V and J ends lost 2 bases and 2 bases respectively, with 8 bases between them. The germline CDR1 and CDR2 sequences are SGHDT and YYEEEE. The CDR3 sequence is CASSLSLTYEQYF. The CDR3 DNA sequence: TGTGCCAGCAGCTTATCTCTCACCTACGAGCAGTACTTC.

This rearrangement joins TRBV4-3 to TRBJ2-5; perhaps D is TRBD1 or TRBD2 (6 bases each). This CDR3 spans 17 amino acids. CDR1 is LGHNA and CDR2 is YSLEER in the germline V gene. Trimming removed 6 bases at V and 5 bases at J, with 25 bases between. The CDR3 region has the DNA TGCGCCAGCAGACTGAAATCCCCGCTAGGGGGAGGCGAGACCCAGTACTTC. It encodes CASRLKSPLGGGETQYF.

Worth noting for this clonotype: The junction does not match germline at one end; this may be a read error. The rearrangement joins TRBV20-1 to TRBJ2-7, with D perhaps assigned TRBD1 or TRBD2 (5 bases each). Germline V CDR1 and CDR2: DFQATT, SNEGSKA (reference sequence). The CDR3 loop spans 16 amino acids. In DNA form, the CDR3 reads TGCATTGCTACTGTAGTCGGCCCTGGGACCACATACGAGCAGTACTTC. It specifies CIATVVGPGTTYEQYF.